This T cell receptor (beta chain) originates from a study of blood T cell repertoires in COVID-19. Assay: immunoSEQ multiplex PCR; the TCRdb copy retains only in-frame clones and omits some. This sample has about 80,000 clones; approximately 83% occur once, and the top ten carry around 9%. Only one count was recorded for this clone. The V end lost 11 bases, the J end lost 0 bases, and 11 bases lay between the germline ends. The germline V gene encodes CDR1 MNHEY and CDR2 SVGAGI. The CDR3 is made up of 14 amino acids. V is TRBV6-5 and J is TRBJ1-6; unclear D gene. Sequenced sample: peripheral blood. This sequence was found in a human donor in a cohort sampled during active COVID-19. For the CDR3, the DNA is TGTGCCGCGGGAGAGAGCTCCTATAATTCACCCCTCCACTTT. Amino acids: CAAGESSYNSPLHF.